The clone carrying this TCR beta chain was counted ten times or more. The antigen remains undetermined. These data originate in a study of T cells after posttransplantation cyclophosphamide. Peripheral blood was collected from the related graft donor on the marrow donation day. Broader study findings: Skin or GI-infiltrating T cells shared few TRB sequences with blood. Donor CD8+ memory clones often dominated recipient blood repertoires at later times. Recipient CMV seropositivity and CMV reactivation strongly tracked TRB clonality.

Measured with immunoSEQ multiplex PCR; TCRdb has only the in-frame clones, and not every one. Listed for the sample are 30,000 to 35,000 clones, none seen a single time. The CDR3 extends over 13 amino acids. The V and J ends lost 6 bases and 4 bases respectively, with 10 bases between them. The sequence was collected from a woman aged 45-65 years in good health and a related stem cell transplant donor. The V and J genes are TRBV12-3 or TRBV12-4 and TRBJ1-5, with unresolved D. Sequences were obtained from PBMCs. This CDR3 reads CASRSQRNQPQHF. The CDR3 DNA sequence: TGTGCCAGCAGATCACAGAGAAATCAGCCCCAGCATTTT.